These 19 T cell receptor beta chains originate from one sample sequenced in a study of T cells in Graves' hyperthyroidism and ophthalmopathy. The TCR beta CDR3 regions underwent amplification using RNA transcripts as the source. HTBI primers were employed in a first-round RT-PCR of the TCR CDR3. MiXCR, applied by TCRdb to the multiplex PCR reads, yields one record per CDR3 protein. The repertoire holds 300,000 to 450,000 distinct CDR3 sequences, around 14% seen once, with approximately 32% in the top ten. Sample: blood. Receptors originate from a woman aged 30 to 39 with Graves' hyperthyroidism.

The chain uses TRBV6-6 and TRBJ2-3; D remains ambiguous. CDR1 is MNHNY and CDR2 is SVGAGI in the germline V gene (reference sequence). The CDR3 is 15 amino acids. V shed 2 bases and J shed 2 bases, with 11 bases lying between them. The CDR3 sequence is CASSYPSGPTDTQYF. The CDR3 DNA reads as TGTGCCAGCAGTTACCCCTCGGGTCCCACAGATACGCAGTATTTT.

The DNA for the CDR3 is TGCGCCAGCAGCCACGGACTAGCGGGAGGGAGCTCCTACAATGAGCAGTTCTTC. The encoded protein is CASSHGLAGGSSYNEQFF. The chain joins TRBV4-1 to TRBJ2-1; 15 bases are shared with TRBD2. The CDR3 runs 18 residues. The germline V gene has CDR1 MGHRA and CDR2 YSYEKL. Trimming cost V 3 bases and J 0 bases; bases outside gene matches: 3.

This clonotype has ten or more counts. The chain couples TRBV20-1 to TRBJ2-1; unclear D gene. The CDR3 covers 11 residues. Germline V CDR1 and CDR2: DFQATT, SNEGSKA (reference sequence). In nucleotides, the CDR3 is TGCAGCTTCTCGGTGTACAATGAGCAGTTCTTC. This translates into CSFSVYNEQFF.

This clonotype was observed many times. This sequence joins TRBV20-1 and TRBJ2-3; D remains ambiguous. This CDR3 has 16 residues. Germline CDR1 reads DFQATT; CDR2 reads SNEGSKA (reference sequence). V was trimmed by 7 bases and J by 1 base, leaving 21 bases between them. The CDR3 reads CSVNEGAREGTDTQYF. Written as DNA, the CDR3 is TGCAGTGTCAACGAAGGAGCGCGAGAAGGCACAGATACGCAGTATTTT.

This clonotype was detected a few times. A much larger clone differs from this one at a single base, so this may be a read error. The V and J genes are TRBV18 and TRBJ2-7; D is possibly TRBD1 (5 bases). V was cut by 0 bases and J by 5 bases, with 8 bases left in between. The length of the CDR3 is 13 residues. Germline V CDR1 and CDR2: KGHSH, LQKENI. The CDR3 region is CASSPPEQDEQYF. The DNA for the CDR3 is TGTGCCAGCTCACCACCGGAACAGGACGAGCAGTACTTC.

This clonotype was recorded a few times. The chain couples TRBV11-2 to TRBJ2-7; D unclear. The CDR3 extends over 13 amino acids. Germline V gene sequence: CDR1 SGHAT, CDR2 FQNNGV. The ends were cut back, 5 bases at V and 8 bases at J, with 16 bases in the middle. The CDR3 region is CASSPPLPFKQYF. Written as DNA, the CDR3 is TGTGCCAGCAGCCCCCCCTTGCCCTTTAAGCAGTACTTC.

The V call is TRBV11-3, the J call TRBJ2-2; 7 bases fit TRBD2. This CDR3 contains 15 residues. Germline CDR1 SGHNT, CDR2 YENEEA. The junction had 4 bases not matched to a gene; V was cut back by 5 bases and J by 1 base. CDR3 protein: CASSHWGGNTGELFF. For the CDR3, the DNA is TGTGCCAGCAGCCATTGGGGGGGGAACACCGGGGAGCTGTTTTTT.

This clonotype was counted at least ten times. The chain recombines TRBV18 with TRBJ2-3; D may correspond to TRBD1 or TRBD2 (6 bases each). The V gene lost 3 bases and the J gene lost 4 bases, with 14 bases spanning the gap. The CDR3 is 15 residues long. Germline loops: CDR1 KGHSH, CDR2 LQKENI. The CDR3 DNA follows: TGTGCCAGCTCACCTGGTGGGGGGCGCGCAGATACGCAGTATTTT. Translating gives CASSPGGGRADTQYF.

This clonotype has a handful of counts. The chain recombines TRBV24-1 with TRBJ2-3; D is perhaps TRBD1 (8 bases). Trimming took off 4 bases at V and 4 bases at J, with 17 bases between the two ends. The germline V gene has CDR1 KGHDR and CDR2 SFDVKD. The length of the CDR3 is 16 residues. DNA of the CDR3: TGTGCCACCAGTGAATCCGGACAGGGAGGGCCAGATACGCAGTATTTT. Its translation: CATSESGQGGPDTQYF.

The V gene is TRBV5-1, the J gene TRBJ2-7; TRBD1 matches 8 bases. CDR1 is SGHRS, CDR2 YFSETQ, per germline. The CDR3 has 16 residues. The V and J ends lost 2 bases and 3 bases, in that order; junction bases with no gene match: 10. The CDR3 DNA follows: TGCGCCAGCAGCTTCGACAGGGGAGGAAGTGGCTACGAGCAGTACTTC. This gives the protein CASSFDRGGSGYEQYF. Together with reference TRBV5-1 and TRBJ2-7, the CDR3 gives the full variable domain: KAGVTQTPRYLIKTRGQQVTLSCSPISGHRSVSWYQQTPGQGLQFLFEYFSETQRNKGNFPGRFSGRQFSNSRSEMNVSTLELGDSALYLCASSFDRGGSGYEQYFGPGTRLTVT.

This clonotype was counted ten times or more. The chain uses TRBV12-3 or TRBV12-4 and TRBJ2-1; TRBD2 is a possible D gene (6 bases). Trimming took off 3 bases at V and 6 bases at J, with 9 bases between the two ends. The CDR3 length is 13 residues. CDR3 sequence reads: CASSFAGLNEQFF. CDR3 coding DNA: TGTGCCAGCAGTTTTGCGGGACTCAATGAGCAGTTCTTC.

This chain links TRBV29-1 with TRBJ2-3, with D perhaps given as TRBD1 or TRBD2 (6 bases each). This CDR3 has 15 amino acids. Per the germline V gene, CDR1 is SQVTM and CDR2 is ANQGSEA. V shed 4 bases and J shed 1 base, with 15 bases lying between them. The CDR3 sequence is CSVAGAGGGTDTQYF. As DNA, the CDR3 is TGCAGCGTTGCGGGCGCCGGGGGCGGCACAGATACGCAGTATTTT.

This clonotype appeared a few times. The J gene is TRBJ1-5, the V gene TRBV2; TRBD1 aligns across 9 bases. Germline-derived CDR1 and CDR2 are SNHLY and FYNNEI. V dropped 4 bases and J dropped 1; count of bases not matched to a gene: 11. This CDR3 has 18 residues. CDR3 bases: TGTGCCAGCAGTGTAGGAATACAGGGGGCCCGGAGCAATCAGCCCCAGCATTTT. This sequence encodes CASSVGIQGARSNQPQHF.

V is TRBV5-1 and J is TRBJ2-7, with 7 bases identical to TRBD2. There are 14 residues in the CDR3. Trimming removed 6 bases from V and 1 base from J; junction bases left unmatched: 7. Germline assignment: CDR1 SGHRS and CDR2 YFSETQ. Here the CDR3 DNA reads TGCGCCAGCAATGCGGGGGTAGATTCCTACGAGCAGTACTTC. The encoded protein is CASNAGVDSYEQYF.

This clonotype has more than one count but fewer than ten. This CDR3 is CASSLSGPGGTYEQYF. The DNA for the CDR3 is TGTGCCAGCAGTTTATCTGGGCCAGGGGGAACTTACGAGCAGTACTTC. The chain recombines TRBV27 with TRBJ2-7; 7 bases are shared with TRBD1. Germline CDR1 MNHEY, CDR2 SMNVEV (reference sequence). V lost 0 bases, J lost 4 bases, and 9 bases stayed unmatched. CDR3 length: 16 residues.

This clonotype was observed at least ten times. This chain's CDR3 is CASSLGRGMGGQPQHF. DNA for the CDR3: TGTGCCAGCAGCTTAGGCCGGGGTATGGGGGGGCAGCCCCAGCATTTT. The rearrangement uses TRBV7-2 and TRBJ1-5; weak D call: TRBD1 (5 bases). This CDR3 region has 16 residues. In germline, CDR1 is SGHTA, CDR2 FQGNSA. Trimming removed 1 base from V and 7 bases from J, with 17 bases in between.

This clonotype was seen a handful of times. The V call is TRBV9, the J call TRBJ1-6; D uncertain. This CDR3 has 18 residues. V gave up 0 bases and J gave up 0 bases, with 13 bases separating them. Germline assignment: CDR1 SGDLS and CDR2 YYNGEE. Written as DNA, the CDR3 is TGTGCCAGCAGCGTAGAGGAGAGCTGGAGCTCCTATAATTCACCCCTCCACTTT. This gives the protein CASSVEESWSSYNSPLHF. The full variable domain, completed using reference TRBV9 and TRBJ1-6, is DSGVTQTPKHLITATGQRVTLRCSPRSGDLSVYWYQQSLDQGLQFLIQYYNGEERAKGNILERFSAQQFPDLHSELNLSSLELGDSALYFCASSVEESWSSYNSPLHFGNGTRLTVT.

This clonotype has a single count. This may be a read error: a much more frequent sequence differs by one nucleotide. The rearrangement uses TRBV3-1 and TRBJ1-2; D ambiguous. The CDR3 is made up of 18 amino acids. Germline CDR1 is LGHDT and CDR2 is YNNKEL (reference sequence). The CDR3 DNA reads as TGTGCCAGCAGCCAAGATCCCCTGAGACGGATTGACCCCGTTGACTACAGCTTC. Amino acids: CASSQDPLRRIDPVDYSF.

The table lists this clonotype with many counts. The chain uses TRBV2 and TRBJ1-5; TRBD1 aligns across 8 bases. There are 16 residues in the CDR3. Trimming cost V 4 bases and J 0 bases; bases outside gene matches: 5. CDR1 and CDR2 from the germline V gene are SNHLY and FYNNEI. The CDR3 protein is CASSGQGNPSNQPQHF. CDR3 DNA sequence: TGTGCCAGCAGTGGACAGGGGAACCCTAGCAATCAGCCCCAGCATTTT. Using reference TRBV2 and TRBJ1-5 for the parts outside the CDR3, the full variable domain is EPEVTQTPSHQVTQMGQEVILRCVPISNHLYFYWYRQILGQKVEFLVSFYNNEISEKSEIFDDQFSVERPDGSNFTLKIRSTKLEDSAMYFCASSGQGNPSNQPQHFGDGTRLSIL.